This T cell receptor beta chain appears in the sequencing data of a study of control samples from healthy donors and cancer patients. The assay was immunoSEQ multiplex PCR, and TCRdb's table has in-frame clones only and misses some. The sample shows 45,000 to 60,000 clones, less than 95% of them seen only once. The ends were cut back, 0 bases at V and 0 bases at J, with 5 bases in the middle. The CDR3 length is 14 residues. Germline CDR1 is KGHSH and CDR2 is LQKENI. The receptor was derived from a man under 40 in good health. What was sequenced was blood. The chain joins TRBV18 to TRBJ1-1, with unresolved D. The chain's CDR3 is CASSPPGMNTEAFF. CDR3 nucleotide sequence: TGTGCCAGCTCACCACCGGGCATGAACACTGAAGCTTTCTTT.